This T cell receptor beta chain was sequenced in a study of T cells in Graves' hyperthyroidism and ophthalmopathy. Whole-study findings and limits: Among thyroid clonotypes expanded above 0.001, most also appeared in blood.

The V gene's germline CDR1 is LGHNA and CDR2 YNFKEQ. The CDR3 runs to 16 residues. Between the trimmed V and J ends, which lost 0 bases and 2 bases, there was a span of 11 bases. This clonotype was observed at least ten times. Antigen unknown. Stable disease denoted Graves' hyperthyroidism without ophthalmopathy progression within 18 months. Participants, patients aged 18 to 65, had newly diagnosed hyperthyroidism with a duration under 2 months. Investigators excluded patients with uncontrolled infection, other autoimmune disease, pregnancy or lactation. TCR beta CDR3 region amplification was performed from RNA transcripts. In the first-round RT-PCR of the TCR CDR3, the HTBI primer set was used. One entry per CDR3 protein results from TCRdb running MiXCR on the multiplex PCR reads. The sample shows roughly 570,000 distinct CDR3 sequences, 40% to 55% of them seen only once.

Input material: peripheral blood or thyroid tissue (not recorded which). The source is a woman aged 18-29 years with Graves' hyperthyroidism. The J gene is TRBJ1-5, the V gene TRBV4-2; D might be TRBD1 (5 bases). The CDR3 spells CASSQETGGRNQPQHF. CDR3 coding DNA: TGTGCCAGCAGCCAAGAAACAGGAGGCCGCAATCAGCCCCAGCATTTT.